Each of the 30 T cell receptor beta chains below was sequenced from the same sample in a study of T cells in localized non-small cell lung cancer. Sequenced by immunoSEQ multiplex PCR; TCRdb stores in-frame clones only, minus some. The table records 40,000 to 60,000 clones, 81% of them present only once. Sequences were derived from peripheral blood mononuclear cells, sampled before any cancer treatment. The receptors shown here come from a man aged 40-75 years with stage III lung adenocarcinoma.

The chain uses TRBV4-2 and TRBJ2-5; D is perhaps TRBD1 or TRBD2 (7 bases each). Trimming removed 5 bases from V and 5 bases from J, with 15 bases in between. The germline CDR1 and CDR2 sequences are LGHNA and YNFKEQ. The CDR3 has 14 amino acids. CDR3 DNA: TGTGCCAGCAGCGGTACCAGGGGGGGGGAGACCCAGTACTTC. It yields the protein CASSGTRGGETQYF.

This clone was seen many times. The chain has TRBV5-6 and TRBJ2-3; D is unresolved. CDR3 length: 15 amino acids. Per germline, CDR1 SGHDT and CDR2 YYEEEE. The V and J ends lost 0 bases and 1 base respectively, with 9 bases between them. Here the CDR3 DNA reads TGTGCCAGCAGCTTGGAGTTCGAGCGCACAGATACGCAGTATTTT. Encoded protein: CASSLEFERTDTQYF.

The chain links TRBV11-1 to TRBJ2-1; D tentatively reads TRBD1 or TRBD2 (6 bases each). CDR1 SGHAT and CDR2 FQDESV come from the germline V gene (reference sequence). CDR3 length equals 14 residues. The V gene lost 3 bases and the J gene lost 4 bases, with 10 bases spanning the gap. Here the CDR3 DNA reads TGTGCCAGCAGCTTCGGGGGCCAGTACAATGAGCAGTTCTTC. This sequence encodes CASSFGGQYNEQFF. Variable domain in full (rest from reference TRBV11-1 and TRBJ2-1): EAEVAQSPRYKITEKSQAVAFWCDPISGHATLYWYRQILGQGPELLVQFQDESVVDDSQLPKDRFSAERLKGVDSTLKIQPAELGDSAMYLCASSFGGQYNEQFFGPGTRLTVL.

The sample holds one count of this clone. This rearrangement joins TRBV7-6 to TRBJ2-3; 11 bases map to TRBD1. Germline-derived CDR1 and CDR2 are SGHVS and FNYEAQ. CDR3 length: 16 residues. V lost 2 bases, J lost 6 bases, and 7 bases stayed unmatched. DNA of the CDR3: TGTGCCAGCAGCTTATTAGGGGACAGGGGGAGGGATACGCAGTATTTT. This gives the protein CASSLLGDRGRDTQYF.

This clone was counted between two and nine times. This chain connects TRBV19 to TRBJ1-2, with D unresolved. The CDR3 totals 12 residues. V was shortened by 3 bases and J by 4 bases, with 6 bases between the two germline ends. Germline V gene lookup returns CDR1 LNHDA and CDR2 SQIVND (reference sequence). CDR3 nucleotides: TGTGCCAGTAGTATCTGGCCCTATGGCTACACCTTC. Its protein product is CASSIWPYGYTF.

This sequence joins TRBV14 and TRBJ2-3, with D tentatively TRBD2 (6 bases). This CDR3 is built from 17 residues. Trimming pared 5 bases from V and 0 bases from J, leaving 18 bases between. Germline-derived CDR1 and CDR2 are SGHDN and FVKESK. The CDR3 here is CASSAGRTTSSTDTQYF. CDR3 coding DNA: TGTGCCAGCAGCGCGGGACGCACAACCTCTAGCACAGATACGCAGTATTTT.

J is TRBJ2-3 and V is TRBV11-2; a possible D gene is TRBD2 (6 bases). The ends were cut back, 2 bases at V and 0 bases at J, with 15 bases in the middle. This CDR3 has 17 residues. CDR1 is SGHAT and CDR2 is FQNNGV in the germline V gene. CDR3 sequence: CASSLIYGGASTDTQYF. Here the CDR3 DNA reads TGTGCCAGCAGCTTAATTTACGGCGGGGCTAGCACAGATACGCAGTATTTT.

The chain links TRBV2 to TRBJ1-1; the D is unclear. Germline CDR1 SNHLY, CDR2 FYNNEI. V shed 4 bases and J shed 4 bases, with 7 bases lying between them. The CDR3 is made up of 12 amino acids. For the CDR3, the DNA is TGTGCCAGCAGTGGGATGGGCACTGAAGCTTTCTTT. Protein product: CASSGMGTEAFF. Drawing the rest from reference TRBV2 and TRBJ1-1, the complete variable domain is EPEVTQTPSHQVTQMGQEVILRCVPISNHLYFYWYRQILGQKVEFLVSFYNNEISEKSEIFDDQFSVERPDGSNFTLKIRSTKLEDSAMYFCASSGMGTEAFFGQGTRLTVV.

The V gene is TRBV30, the J gene TRBJ1-3, with D possibly matching TRBD1 (5 bases). Germline values: CDR1 GTSNPN, CDR2 SVGIG (reference sequence). This CDR3 comprises 15 residues. Trimming cost V 4 bases and J 0 bases, with 13 bases left between them. CDR3 sequence: CAWTAGRVSGNTIYF. DNA for the CDR3: TGTGCCTGGACGGCAGGGAGGGTCTCTGGAAACACCATATATTTT.

The chain uses TRBV27 and TRBJ1-2; 10 bases align to TRBD1. The J segment lost 4 bases and the V segment lost 1 base, leaving 9 bases of the junction unmatched. This CDR3 is built from 17 residues. The germline CDR1 and CDR2 sequences are MNHEY and SMNVEV (reference sequence). The CDR3 DNA is TGTGCCAGCAGTTTATTCCCGACAGGGGGCGCGGGCTATGGCTACACCTTC. It encodes CASSLFPTGGAGYGYTF.

The chain links TRBV18 to TRBJ2-7; 9 nucleotides agree with TRBD1. Unmatched junction bases numbered 7, after V lost 4 bases and J lost 3 bases. Germline V gene lookup returns CDR1 KGHSH and CDR2 LQKENI. CDR3 length: 15 amino acids. CDR3: CASSLPGQGNYEQYF. The CDR3 bases are TGTGCCAGCTCACTCCCGGGACAGGGTAACTACGAGCAGTACTTC.

This sequence joins TRBV19 and TRBJ1-4; 7 bases agree with TRBD1. The CDR3 length is 15 residues. The germline gives CDR1 LNHDA, CDR2 SQIVND (reference sequence). Trimming at V came to 10 bases and at J to 4 bases, leaving 12 bases not matched to a gene. CDR3: CATAHRTGLNEKLFF. CDR3 DNA sequence: TGTGCCACCGCGCATCGGACAGGCCTTAATGAAAAACTGTTTTTT.

This chain connects TRBV6-1 to TRBJ1-5; D might be TRBD1 (6 bases). Germline values: CDR1 MNHNS, CDR2 SASEGT. This CDR3 has 14 residues. V shed 4 bases and J shed 4 bases, with 11 bases lying between them. CDR3 DNA: TGTGCCAGCAGTGCGAACAGGGCAAATCAGCCCCAGCATTTT. It specifies CASSANRANQPQHF.

This clone was observed a few times. This chain uses TRBV5-4 with TRBJ1-2; 7 bases agree with TRBD1. Looked up from germline, CDR1 is SGHNT and CDR2 is YYREEE (reference sequence). The V segment lost 4 bases and the J segment 3 bases; nucleotides outside the gene matches: 3. The CDR3 loop spans 13 amino acids. In DNA, the CDR3 is TGTGCCAGCAGCGTTGACAGGGACTATGGCTACACCTTC. Residues: CASSVDRDYGYTF.

This chain links TRBV6-1 with TRBJ1-5; no clear D gene. The germline V gene has CDR1 MNHNS and CDR2 SASEGT. This CDR3 contains 14 residues. V shed 6 bases and J shed 0 bases, with 9 bases lying between them. The chain's CDR3 is CASSPFNSNQPQHF. As DNA, the CDR3 is TGTGCCAGCAGCCCCTTTAATAGCAATCAGCCCCAGCATTTT.

The rearrangement links TRBV2 to TRBJ2-2; perhaps TRBD2 as D (6 bases). The CDR3 has 16 amino acids. CDR1 is SNHLY and CDR2 is FYNNEI in the germline V gene. Trimming shortened V by 7 bases and J by 2 bases, and 17 bases separated the two germline ends. CDR3 coding DNA: TGTGCCAGCAAAGGAGGGTCACTGGATAACACCGGGGAGCTGTTTTTT. Amino acids: CASKGGSLDNTGELFF.

This clone was detected only once. V is TRBV14 and J is TRBJ2-2; D remains ambiguous. Germline V gene data show CDR1 as SGHDN and CDR2 as FVKESK. The CDR3 spans 15 residues. V was pared by 0 bases and J by 5 bases, with 10 bases between. The DNA for the CDR3 is TGTGCCAGCAGCCAAGAGCTAGTGCGGACCGGGGAGCTGTTTTTT. Protein sequence: CASSQELVRTGELFF.

V usage is TRBV10-3 and J usage is TRBJ2-5; weak D call: TRBD1 (6 bases). Trimming took 3 bases from V and 1 from J, leaving 12 bases between them. This CDR3 comprises 15 residues. CDR1 ENHRY and CDR2 SYGVKD come from the germline V gene. The CDR3 is CAISDSGTLQETQYF. Here the CDR3 DNA reads TGTGCCATCAGTGACTCAGGGACACTCCAAGAGACCCAGTACTTC.

This clone was counted once. V and J are TRBV30 and TRBJ1-5; no clear D gene. V was shortened by 4 bases and J by 4 bases, with 11 bases between the two germline ends. Germline CDR1 is GTSNPN and CDR2 is SVGIG (reference sequence). This CDR3 region has 13 residues. The CDR3 sequence is CAWNSGLNQPQHF. The DNA of the CDR3 is TGTGCCTGGAACTCCGGGTTGAATCAGCCCCAGCATTTT.

This sequence joins TRBV10-3 and TRBJ2-1; 14 nucleotides line up with TRBD2. V shed 3 bases, J shed 10 bases, and the junction held 5 bases outside the gene matches. Germline CDR1 reads ENHRY; CDR2 reads SYGVKD. CDR3 length: 15 residues. Written as DNA, the CDR3 is TGTGCCATCAGTGATCCGACTAGCGGGGGGGCCGAGCAGTTCTTC. This gives the protein CAISDPTSGGAEQFF.

This clone has only one observation. This chain uses TRBV6-6 with TRBJ2-7, with 8 bases aligning to TRBD1. The germline V gene has CDR1 MNHNY and CDR2 SVGAGI (reference sequence). V trimming: 5 bases; J trimming: 2 bases; junction bases outside the gene matches: 5. The CDR3 spans 14 residues. The CDR3 loop is CASSNGQGPYEQYF. The CDR3 bases are TGTGCCAGCAGTAATGGACAGGGTCCCTACGAGCAGTACTTC.

The chain uses TRBV19 and TRBJ2-7; tentatively, D is TRBD1 or TRBD2 (6 bases each). Per germline, CDR1 LNHDA and CDR2 SQIVND (reference sequence). CDR3 length: 14 amino acids. Trimming took 4 bases from V and 1 from J, leaving 11 bases between them. The CDR3 nucleotides read TGTGCCAGTAGTAAAAGGGGGGTATCCTACGAGCAGTACTTC. Residues: CASSKRGVSYEQYF.

V usage is TRBV5-1 and J usage is TRBJ2-3; maybe TRBD1 (5 bases). The CDR3 is 17 residues long. From germline, CDR1 is SGHRS and CDR2 YFSETQ. The V end lost 0 bases, the J end lost 0 bases, and 14 bases lay between the germline ends. The CDR3 DNA reads as TGCGCCAGCAGCTTGGGTACATGGGGCGGCAGCACAGATACGCAGTATTTT. Amino acid sequence: CASSLGTWGGSTDTQYF.

This clone was recorded only once. The gene calls are TRBV5-1 and TRBJ1-2, with D tentatively TRBD1 (5 bases). Germline-derived CDR1 and CDR2 are SGHRS and YFSETQ. The CDR3 spans 14 residues. Trimming removed 2 bases at V and 10 bases at J, with 18 bases between. The CDR3 spells CASSLSSGTVDYTF. The CDR3 DNA reads TGCGCCAGCAGCTTATCGTCCGGGACGGTGGACTACACCTTC.

This clone was seen a few times. The J gene is TRBJ1-5, the V gene TRBV25-1; the match to TRBD1 covers 8 bases. Trimming cost V 9 bases and J 4 bases; bases outside gene matches: 8. Germline V gives CDR1 MGHDK, CDR2 SYGVNS. The CDR3 is 14 residues long. The CDR3 nucleotides are TGTGCCAGGCGCCCAGGGGGCGAAAATCAGCCCCAGCATTTT. It encodes CARRPGGENQPQHF.

This chain joins TRBV4-2 and TRBJ1-4, with D tentatively TRBD1 (5 bases). Germline V CDR1 and CDR2: LGHNA, YNFKEQ. This CDR3 contains 16 residues. V was pared by 4 bases and J by 8 bases, with 20 bases between. The CDR3, as DNA: TGTGCCAGCAGCCGTGTCAGCGGGGGGGTTGTCGAAAAACTGTTTTTT. Its translation is CASSRVSGGVVEKLFF.

This clone appeared once. The chain joins TRBV27 to TRBJ2-7; D call uncertain. V lost 4 bases, J lost 2 bases, and 15 bases lay in between. The CDR3 consists of 15 residues. Germline V gene data show CDR1 as MNHEY and CDR2 as SMNVEV (reference sequence). In DNA form, the CDR3 reads TGTGCCAGCAGTTCACTGGACCATTACACCTACGAGCAGTACTTC. Amino acids: CASSSLDHYTYEQYF.

The chain combines TRBV11-3 with TRBJ2-3, with 7 bases that match TRBD1. Germline assignment: CDR1 SGHNT and CDR2 YENEEA. The V gene end was trimmed by 3 bases and the J gene end by 2 bases; junction bases not matched to a gene: 2. The CDR3 is 14 amino acids. CDR3 protein: CASSFGTDTDTQYF. The CDR3 nucleotides read TGTGCCAGCAGCTTCGGGACAGACACAGATACGCAGTATTTT.

In this sample, this clone turned up a few times. CDR3 sequence reads: CASSLGASAYEQYF. CDR3 DNA: TGTGCCAGCAGCCTAGGGGCGAGTGCCTACGAGCAGTACTTC. The genes are TRBV7-8 and TRBJ2-7; tentative D call: TRBD1 (5 bases). Per the germline V gene, CDR1 is SGHVS and CDR2 is FQNEAQ. V was trimmed by 5 bases and J by 2 bases, leaving 13 bases between them. The CDR3 extends over 14 amino acids.

The gene calls are TRBV6-6 and TRBJ2-2, with TRBD2 matching over 8 bases. Germline V gene lookup returns CDR1 MNHNY and CDR2 SVGAGI (reference sequence). J was trimmed by 9 bases and V by 6 bases; bases with no gene match: 6. The CDR3 is 13 amino acids. The CDR3 DNA reads TGTGCCAGCAGCCCCGGGGGGGGTTGGGAGCTGTTTTTT. Protein sequence: CASSPGGGWELFF.